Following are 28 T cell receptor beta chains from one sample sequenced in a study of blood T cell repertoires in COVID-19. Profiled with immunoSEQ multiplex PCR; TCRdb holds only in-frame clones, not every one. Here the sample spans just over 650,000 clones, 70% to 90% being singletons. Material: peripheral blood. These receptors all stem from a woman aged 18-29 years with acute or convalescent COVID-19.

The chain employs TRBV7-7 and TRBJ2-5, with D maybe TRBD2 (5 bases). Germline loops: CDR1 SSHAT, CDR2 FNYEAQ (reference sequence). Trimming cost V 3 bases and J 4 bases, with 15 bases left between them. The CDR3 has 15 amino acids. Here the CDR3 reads CASSFGRGSSETQYF. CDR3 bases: TGTGCCAGCAGCTTTGGTAGAGGGTCTTCAGAGACCCAGTACTTC.

The CDR3 here is CSVSQGAFSGTEAFF. As DNA, the CDR3 is TGCAGCGTCTCACAGGGGGCGTTTTCCGGCACTGAAGCTTTCTTT. This sequence joins TRBV29-1 and TRBJ1-1; 9 nucleotides line up with TRBD1. V lost 6 bases to trimming and J lost 4 bases; unmatched junction nucleotides: 12. Germline CDR1 and CDR2: SQVTM and ANQGSEA. This CDR3 contains 15 residues.

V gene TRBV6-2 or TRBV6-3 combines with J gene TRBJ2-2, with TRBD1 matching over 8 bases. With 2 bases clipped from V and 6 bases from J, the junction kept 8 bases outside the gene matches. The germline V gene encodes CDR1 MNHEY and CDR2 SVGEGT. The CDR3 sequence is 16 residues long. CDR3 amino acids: CASSYQGQGGPGELFF. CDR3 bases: TGTGCCAGCAGTTACCAAGGACAGGGCGGTCCCGGGGAGCTGTTTTTT.

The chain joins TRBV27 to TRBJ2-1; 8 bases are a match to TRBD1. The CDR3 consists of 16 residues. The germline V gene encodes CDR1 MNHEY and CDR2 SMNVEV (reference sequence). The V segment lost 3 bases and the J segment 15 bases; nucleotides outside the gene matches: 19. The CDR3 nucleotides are TGTGCCAGCAGTTTTCAAGGGCAGGGGGCGAAGGATCGAAGGTTCTTC. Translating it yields CASSFQGQGAKDRRFF.

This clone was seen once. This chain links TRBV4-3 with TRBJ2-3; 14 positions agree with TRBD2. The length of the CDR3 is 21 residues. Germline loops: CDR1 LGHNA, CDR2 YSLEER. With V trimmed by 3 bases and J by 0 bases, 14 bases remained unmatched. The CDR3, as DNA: TGCGCCAGCAGCCAGGCACGACTAGCGGGGGGGTTAACCCCTAGCACAGATACGCAGTATTTT. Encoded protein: CASSQARLAGGLTPSTDTQYF.

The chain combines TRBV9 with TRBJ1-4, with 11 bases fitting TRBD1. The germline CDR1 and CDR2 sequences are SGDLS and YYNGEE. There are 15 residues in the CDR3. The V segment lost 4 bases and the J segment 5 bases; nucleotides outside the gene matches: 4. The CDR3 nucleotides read TGTGCCAGCAGCCTCAGGACAGGGGGCAATGAAAAACTGTTTTTT. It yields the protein CASSLRTGGNEKLFF.

The CDR3 nucleotides read TGTGCCAGCAGCTTACGGCAGGGATTTGGCTACACCTTC. It codes for CASSLRQGFGYTF. The chain has TRBV7-2 and TRBJ1-2; maybe TRBD1 (5 bases). V was shortened by 2 bases and J by 7 bases, with 11 bases between the two germline ends. Germline V CDR1 and CDR2: SGHTA, FQGNSA. The length of the CDR3 is 13 residues.

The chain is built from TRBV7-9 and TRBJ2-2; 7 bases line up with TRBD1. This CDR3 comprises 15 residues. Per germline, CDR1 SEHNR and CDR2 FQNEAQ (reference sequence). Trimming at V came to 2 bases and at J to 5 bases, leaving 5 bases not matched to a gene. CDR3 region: CASSLTGAWTGELFF. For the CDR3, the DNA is TGTGCCAGCAGCTTAACAGGGGCATGGACCGGGGAGCTGTTTTTT.

CDR3 sequence (DNA): TGTGCCAGCAGCTTAACATGGAGGGTAAGGAATGAAAAACTGTTTTTT. Translated, it gives CASSLTWRVRNEKLFF. The V and J genes are TRBV7-3 and TRBJ1-4; no firm D call. The V end lost 0 bases, the J end lost 5 bases, and 13 bases lay between the germline ends. The CDR3 contains 16 residues. CDR1 SGHTA and CDR2 FQGTGA come from the germline V gene. Full variable domain (outside the CDR3, taken from reference TRBV7-3 and TRBJ1-4): GAGVSQTPSNKVTEKGKYVELRCDPISGHTALYWYRQSLGQGPEFLIYFQGTGAADDSGLPNDRFFAVRPEGSVSTLKIQRTERGDSAVYLCASSLTWRVRNEKLFFGSGTQLSVL.

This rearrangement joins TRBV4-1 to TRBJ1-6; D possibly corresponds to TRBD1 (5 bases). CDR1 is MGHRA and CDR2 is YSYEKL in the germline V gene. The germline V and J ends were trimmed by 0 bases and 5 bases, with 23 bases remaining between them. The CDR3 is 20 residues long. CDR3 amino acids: CASSQELPAGPFIHNSPLHF. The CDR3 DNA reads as TGCGCCAGCAGCCAAGAACTCCCGGCAGGGCCGTTTATCCATAATTCACCCCTCCACTTT.

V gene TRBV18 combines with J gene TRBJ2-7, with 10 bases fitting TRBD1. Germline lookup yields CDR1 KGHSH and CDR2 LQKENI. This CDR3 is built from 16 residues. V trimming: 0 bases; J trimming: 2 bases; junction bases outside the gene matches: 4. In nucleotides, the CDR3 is TGTGCCAGCTCACCACCGGGACAGGGGACCACCTACGAGCAGTACTTC. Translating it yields CASSPPGQGTTYEQYF. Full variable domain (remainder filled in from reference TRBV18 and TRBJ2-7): NAGVMQNPRHLVRRRGQEARLRCSPMKGHSHVYWYRQLPEEGLKFMVYLQKENIIDESGMPKERFSAEFPKEGPSILRIQQVVRGDSAAYFCASSPPGQGTTYEQYFGPGTRLTVT.

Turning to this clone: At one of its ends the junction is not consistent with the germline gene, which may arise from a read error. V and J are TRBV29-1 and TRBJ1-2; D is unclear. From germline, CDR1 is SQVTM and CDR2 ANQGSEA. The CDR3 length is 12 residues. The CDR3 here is CSVEDPGEGLLF. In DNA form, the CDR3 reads TGCAGCGTTGAAGATCCCGGCGAAGGACTCCTCTTC.

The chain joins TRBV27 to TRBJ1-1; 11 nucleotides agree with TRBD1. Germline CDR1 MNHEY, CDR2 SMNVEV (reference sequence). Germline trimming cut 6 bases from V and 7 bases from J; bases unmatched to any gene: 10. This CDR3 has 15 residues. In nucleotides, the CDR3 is TGTGCCAGCAGGGGGGACAGGGGGGGCTTCGTTGAAGCTTTCTTT. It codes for CASRGDRGGFVEAFF.

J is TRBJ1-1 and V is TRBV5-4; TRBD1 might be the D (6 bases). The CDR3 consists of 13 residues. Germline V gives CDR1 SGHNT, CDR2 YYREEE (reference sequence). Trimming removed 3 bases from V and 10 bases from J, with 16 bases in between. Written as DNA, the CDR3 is TGTGCCAGCAGCTGGGACAATGGCCGCAGAGCTTTCTTT. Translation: CASSWDNGRRAFF.

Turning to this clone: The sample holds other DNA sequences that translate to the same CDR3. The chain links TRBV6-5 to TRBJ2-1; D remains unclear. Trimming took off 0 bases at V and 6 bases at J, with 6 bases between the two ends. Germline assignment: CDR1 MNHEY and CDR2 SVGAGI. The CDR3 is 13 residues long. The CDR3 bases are TGTGCCAGCAGTTACTCAAGAGGCAATGAGCAGTTCTTC. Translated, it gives CASSYSRGNEQFF.

CDR3 amino acids: CATGENEQFF. The CDR3 nucleotides read TGTGCCACGGGAGAAAATGAGCAGTTCTTC. The rearrangement joins TRBV25-1 to TRBJ2-1, with D possibly being TRBD2 (6 bases). V was shortened by 10 bases and J by 7 bases, with 8 bases between the two germline ends. The germline V gene encodes CDR1 MGHDK and CDR2 SYGVNS. This CDR3 contains 10 residues.

CDR3 amino acids: CASSLAGRGLQETQYF. The CDR3 region has the DNA TGTGCCAGCAGCTTAGCGGGGCGGGGCCTACAAGAGACCCAGTACTTC. The chain combines TRBV7-8 with TRBJ2-5, with D perhaps matching TRBD2 (6 bases). Trimming took 0 bases from V and 2 from J, leaving 13 bases between them. Germline CDR1 SGHVS, CDR2 FQNEAQ. This CDR3 spans 16 amino acids.

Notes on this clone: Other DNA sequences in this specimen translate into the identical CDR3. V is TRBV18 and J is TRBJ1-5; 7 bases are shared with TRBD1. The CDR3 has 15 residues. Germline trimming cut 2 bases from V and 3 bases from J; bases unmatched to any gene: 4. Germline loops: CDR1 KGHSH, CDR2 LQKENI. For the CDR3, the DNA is TGTGCCAGCTCACCAGGAACAGGGGACAATCAGCCCCAGCATTTT. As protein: CASSPGTGDNQPQHF.

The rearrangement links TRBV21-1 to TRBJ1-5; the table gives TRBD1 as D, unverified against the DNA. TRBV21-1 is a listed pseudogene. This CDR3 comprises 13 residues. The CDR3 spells CAGRDSDPRPQHF. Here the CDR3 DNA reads TGTGCCGGCCGGGACAGCGACCCGAGGCCCCAGCATTTT.

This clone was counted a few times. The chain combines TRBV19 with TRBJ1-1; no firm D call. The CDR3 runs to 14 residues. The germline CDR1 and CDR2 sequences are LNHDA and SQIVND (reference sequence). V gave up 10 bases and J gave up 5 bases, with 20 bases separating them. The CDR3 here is CATTVVNSRTEAFF. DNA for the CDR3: TGTGCCACTACAGTCGTGAACAGCCGTACTGAAGCTTTCTTT.

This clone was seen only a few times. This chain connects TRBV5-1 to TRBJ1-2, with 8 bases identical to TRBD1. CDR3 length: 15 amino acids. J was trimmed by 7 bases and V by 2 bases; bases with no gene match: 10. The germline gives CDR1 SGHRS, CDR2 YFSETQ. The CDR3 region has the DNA TGCGCCAGCAGCTTAGGTCCACAGGGGGATCCTGGCTACACCTTC. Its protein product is CASSLGPQGDPGYTF.

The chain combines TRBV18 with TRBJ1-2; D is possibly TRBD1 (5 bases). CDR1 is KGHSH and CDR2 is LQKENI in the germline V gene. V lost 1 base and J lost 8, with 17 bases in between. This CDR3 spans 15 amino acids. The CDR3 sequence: CASSPQGESLGGYTF. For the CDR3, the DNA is TGTGCCAGCTCACCACAAGGGGAATCGTTGGGGGGCTACACCTTC. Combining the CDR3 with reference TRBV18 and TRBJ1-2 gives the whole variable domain NAGVMQNPRHLVRRRGQEARLRCSPMKGHSHVYWYRQLPEEGLKFMVYLQKENIIDESGMPKERFSAEFPKEGPSILRIQQVVRGDSAAYFCASSPQGESLGGYTFGSGTRLTVV.

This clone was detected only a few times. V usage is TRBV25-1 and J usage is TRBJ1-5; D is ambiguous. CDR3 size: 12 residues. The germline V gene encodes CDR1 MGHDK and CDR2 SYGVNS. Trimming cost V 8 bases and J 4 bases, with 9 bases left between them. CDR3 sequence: CASASGNQPQHF. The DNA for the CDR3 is TGTGCCAGCGCCTCCGGGAATCAGCCCCAGCATTTT.

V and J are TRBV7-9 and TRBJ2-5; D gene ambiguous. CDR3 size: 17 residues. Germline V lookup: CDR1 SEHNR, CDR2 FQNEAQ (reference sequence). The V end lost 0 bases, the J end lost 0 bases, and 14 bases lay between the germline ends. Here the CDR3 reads CASSLARVLLDQETQYF. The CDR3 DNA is TGTGCCAGCAGCTTAGCCCGGGTCCTCCTCGACCAAGAGACCCAGTACTTC.

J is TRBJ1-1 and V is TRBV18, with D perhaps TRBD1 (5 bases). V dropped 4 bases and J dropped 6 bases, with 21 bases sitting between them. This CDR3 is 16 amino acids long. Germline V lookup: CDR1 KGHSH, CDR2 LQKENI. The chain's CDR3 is CASSLGRWGGGAEAFF. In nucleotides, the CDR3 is TGTGCCAGCTCACTTGGGAGGTGGGGCGGAGGCGCTGAAGCTTTCTTT.

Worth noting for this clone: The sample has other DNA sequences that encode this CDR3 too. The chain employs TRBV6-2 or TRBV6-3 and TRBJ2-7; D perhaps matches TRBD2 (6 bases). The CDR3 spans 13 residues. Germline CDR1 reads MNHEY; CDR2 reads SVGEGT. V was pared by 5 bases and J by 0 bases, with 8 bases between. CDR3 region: CASSRGDSYEQYF. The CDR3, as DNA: TGTGCCAGCAGTCGCGGGGACTCCTACGAGCAGTACTTC.

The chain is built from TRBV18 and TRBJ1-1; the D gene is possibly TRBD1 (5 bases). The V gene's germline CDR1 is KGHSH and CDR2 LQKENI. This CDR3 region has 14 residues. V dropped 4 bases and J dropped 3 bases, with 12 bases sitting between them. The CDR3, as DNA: TGTGCCAGCTCACTTGTGACGGGGGACACTGAAGCTTTCTTT. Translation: CASSLVTGDTEAFF.

In DNA form, the CDR3 reads TGTGCCAGCAGGGAGGGGACGGAGTACTTC. This sequence encodes CASREGTEYF. V is TRBV2 and J is TRBJ2-7, with D perhaps matching TRBD2 (6 bases). Germline CDR1 SNHLY, CDR2 FYNNEI. Trimming cost V 6 bases and J 11 bases, with 11 bases left between them. This CDR3 is built from 10 residues.